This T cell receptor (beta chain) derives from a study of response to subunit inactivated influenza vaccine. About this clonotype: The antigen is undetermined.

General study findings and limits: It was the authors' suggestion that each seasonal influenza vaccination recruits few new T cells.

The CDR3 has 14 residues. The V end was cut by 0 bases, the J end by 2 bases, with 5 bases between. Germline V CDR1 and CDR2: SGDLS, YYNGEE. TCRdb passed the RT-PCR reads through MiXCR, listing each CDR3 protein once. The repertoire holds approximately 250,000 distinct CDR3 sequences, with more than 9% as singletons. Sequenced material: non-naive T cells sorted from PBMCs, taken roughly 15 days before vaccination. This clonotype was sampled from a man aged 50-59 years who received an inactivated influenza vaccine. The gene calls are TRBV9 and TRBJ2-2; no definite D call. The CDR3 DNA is TGTGCCAGCAGCGTAGCCGCCAACACCGGGGAGCTGTTTTTT. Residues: CASSVAANTGELFF.